The following is a T cell receptor beta chain sequence with its context. Its antigen is not yet known. No much larger clone exists at a distance of one base, and base qualities are not known. TCRbeta CDR3 regions were amplified from genomic DNA by means of the immunoSEQ Assay, a bias-controlled multiplex PCR. Per the source publication's procedure: Nucleated cell counts per sample were estimated from amplification of reference gene primers within the assay. To quantify the absolute abundance of each unique TCRbeta CDR3 rearrangement, sequence reads were collapsed and filtered. Productive Simpson clonality was computed per sample as the square root of Simpson's diversity index over productive rearrangements. The table was pulled from immuneACCESS by TCRdb, which kept in-frame rearrangements only. Such tables lose some clones; where checked, under half of the loss comes from unresolved V genes, and the rest has no known cause. V and J calls plus clone size are reproduced from that table; the DNA served to infer D and trimming. This sample comprises roughly 400,000 clones, around 87% of them detected only once. The ten largest clones add up to about 2.1% of the sample.

The data stem from a study of blood T cell repertoires in COVID-19 (dated by TCRdb to 2019 to 2021). Background for the entire study: Samples from collaborators originated in the United States, Italy and Spain and spanned both the acute and convalescent phases of COVID-19. Samples were obtained from the ongoing ImmuneRACE study (first 160 participants) and from about 1,300 subjects provided by 6 global collaborators. HLA class I and class II types, where available, came from metadata supplied by the sample provider rather than from assay-based typing. The prospective study material was composed of cDNA or gDNA derived from T cells, B-cell-depleted T cells, or PBMCs. Nearly every sample came with metadata listing a de-identified subject ID, COVID-19 status, age in years and sex. A freely available public database, intended as a resource for researchers studying the immune response to SARS-CoV-2, is where the repertoires were released. Deeply sampled blood TCRbeta repertoires from subjects exposed to, actively infected with, or recovered from COVID-19 were included in the dataset.

One collaborating source in Seattle enrolled patients during active infection and followed them longitudinally through the course of disease. Whole blood was collected in K2EDTA tubes by collaborating institutions according to the institutions' own protocols. Collaborator samples were shipped for TCRbeta analysis as frozen whole blood, isolated PBMCs, or DNA extracted from either sample type. Summary of the overall study and its limitations: The quantity of clinical and demographic metadata differed by source and by participant and was supplied without curation.

Material: peripheral blood. This receptor was taken from a woman aged 60-75 years with COVID-19, enrolled during active disease.

The CDR3 amino acid sequence is: CASSLVPGSYGYTF. The bases are TGCGCCAGCAGCTTGGTTCCGGGGTCCTATGGCTACACCTTC. Rearrangement joined TRBV5-1 to TRBJ1-2; no D gene is confidently identified. CDR1 and CDR2 are read off the germline V gene as SGHRS and YFSETQ. The V and J ends are trimmed by 0 bases and 4 bases, leaving 10 bases between them. The CDR3 goes from the cysteine to the phenylalanine over 14 residues. Only CDR3 DNA remains: 42 bases, in frame from the first base. The reference TRBV5-1 and TRBJ1-2 proteins fill in what lies around the CDR3, so the full variable domain reads KAGVTQTPRYLIKTRGQQVTLSCSPISGHRSVSWYQQTPGQGLQFLFEYFSETQRNKGNFPGRFSGRQFSNSRSEMNVSTLELGDSALYLCASSLVPGSYGYTFGSGTRLTVV.